A single sample is the source of the 5 T cell receptor beta chains below, sequenced in a study of blood T cell repertoires in COVID-19 (dated by TCRdb to between 2020 and 2021). The library was built by means of the immunoSEQ multiplex PCR assay. TCRdb limited this immuneACCESS table to in-frame rearrangements with V and J called. A share of clones is missing; checked studies link under half to unresolved V genes, and the rest is unexplained. The sample yields 240,000 or so clones; about 83% were counted once. The ten largest clones represent about 2% of the sample. Sequences were obtained from peripheral blood. Receptors originate from a young man who had recovered from COVID-19.

This clone was counted a few times. The chain uses TRBV5-1 and TRBJ2-2; 7 bases agree with TRBD2. Germline loops: CDR1 SGHRS, CDR2 YFSETQ. The V segment lost 4 bases and the J segment 0 bases; nucleotides outside the gene matches: 3. The length of the CDR3 is 15 residues. The CDR3 reads CASSGTTSNTGELFF. The CDR3 DNA reads TGCGCCAGCAGCGGGACTACCTCGAACACCGGGGAGCTGTTTTTT.

J is TRBJ1-2 and V is TRBV19, with D maybe TRBD1 (6 bases). This CDR3 is built from 16 residues. V lost 5 bases and J lost 2, with 18 bases in between. Germline V CDR1 and CDR2: LNHDA, SQIVND (reference sequence). The CDR3 sequence: CASSSRGGGENYGYTF. The CDR3 DNA reads TGTGCCAGTAGTTCCCGGGGAGGGGGAGAAAACTATGGCTACACCTTC. Drawing the rest from reference TRBV19 and TRBJ1-2, the complete variable domain is DGGITQSPKYLFRKEGQNVTLSCEQNLNHDAMYWYRQDPGQGLRLIYYSQIVNDFQKGDIAEGYSVSREKKESFPLTVTSAQKNPTAFYLCASSSRGGGENYGYTFGSGTRLTVV.

The V call is TRBV6-5, the J call TRBJ2-7; weak D call: TRBD1 (6 bases). Germline V gene sequence: CDR1 MNHEY, CDR2 SVGAGI. This CDR3 region has 14 residues. Deletions cut 5 bases from V and 2 bases from J, with 13 bases between. CDR3 nucleotide sequence: TGTGCCAGCAGTCGAAACAGGGCTACCTACGAGCAGTACTTC. This gives the protein CASSRNRATYEQYF.

The V gene is TRBV9, the J gene TRBJ1-3; tentative D call: TRBD1 (6 bases). CDR1 is SGDLS, CDR2 YYNGEE, per germline. This CDR3 is built from 14 residues. Trimming stripped 6 bases from V and 0 bases from J, with 10 bases between. In DNA, the CDR3 is TGTGCCAGCAAGGGAGGGGGCTCTGGAAACACCATATATTTT. Translating it yields CASKGGGSGNTIYF.

This rearrangement joins TRBV2 to TRBJ2-3, with 8 bases fitting TRBD2. The CDR3 runs 15 residues. Germline CDR1 and CDR2: SNHLY and FYNNEI. With V trimmed by 3 bases and J by 9 bases, 11 bases remained unmatched. In DNA, the CDR3 is TGTGCCAGCAGTGAGGACTATGCGGGGGGAGGAACGCAGTATTTT. Translated, it gives CASSEDYAGGGTQYF.